This T cell receptor beta chain originates from a study of shared clonotypes between healthy human individuals. On the study more broadly: CD4 naive and memory got three plates each, CD8 naive two, CD8 memory one. Whole-study results and caveats: Non-shared clonotypes were found to have lower generation probabilities than the clonotypes that were shared by all four of the sorted-subset donors. The small donor group covered limited genetic and exposure diversity.

In the original workflow: Filtering differed for immunoSEQ, which gave only junction sequences without quality scores. Profiling relied on immunoSEQ multiplex PCR, and the TCRdb table lists in-frame clones only, not all of them. V and J calls and clone size are given by that table; D and trimming were obtained from the DNA. The table lists some 2 million clones, about 94% of them singletons. A word on this clone: The antigen is unknown.

Naive-designated CD8 cells lacked CD45RO, were positively enriched for CCR7, and omitted terminally differentiated effector memory CD45RA+ cells. The sample was naive CD8+ T cells sorted from blood. The source is a man aged 18 to 30 in good health.

The CDR3 DNA is TGTGCCAGCAGCTTAGGGCTAGAAATGAGCACAGATACGCAGTATTTT. It encodes CASSLGLEMSTDTQYF. The chain links TRBV7-9 to TRBJ2-3; D not resolved. The CDR3 runs to 16 residues. The V end lost 1 base, the J end lost 0 bases, and 11 bases lay between the germline ends. Germline assignment: CDR1 SEHNR and CDR2 FQNEAQ (reference sequence).